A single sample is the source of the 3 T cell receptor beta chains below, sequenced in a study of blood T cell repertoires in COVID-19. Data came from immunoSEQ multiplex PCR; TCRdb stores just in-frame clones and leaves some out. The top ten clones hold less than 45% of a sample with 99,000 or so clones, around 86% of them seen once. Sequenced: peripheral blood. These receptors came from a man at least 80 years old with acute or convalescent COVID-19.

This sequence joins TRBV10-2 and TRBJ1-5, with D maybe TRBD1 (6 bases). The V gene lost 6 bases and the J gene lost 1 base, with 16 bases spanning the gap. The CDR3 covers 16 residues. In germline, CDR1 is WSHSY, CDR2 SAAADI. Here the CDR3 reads CASRSGTLGSNQPQHF. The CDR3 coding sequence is TGCGCCAGCAGATCCGGGACACTCGGGAGCAATCAGCCCCAGCATTTT.

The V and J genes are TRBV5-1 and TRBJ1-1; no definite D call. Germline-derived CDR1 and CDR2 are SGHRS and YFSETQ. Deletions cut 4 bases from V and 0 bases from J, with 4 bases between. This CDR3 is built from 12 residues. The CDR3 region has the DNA TGCGCCAGCAGCGCAGTGAACACTGAAGCTTTCTTT. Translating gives CASSAVNTEAFF.

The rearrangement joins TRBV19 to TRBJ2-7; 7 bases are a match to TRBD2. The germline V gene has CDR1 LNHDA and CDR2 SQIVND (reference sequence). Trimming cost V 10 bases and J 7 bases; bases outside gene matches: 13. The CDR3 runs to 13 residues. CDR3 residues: CATLLAPHREQYF. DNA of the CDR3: TGTGCCACCTTACTAGCGCCACACAGGGAGCAGTACTTC.